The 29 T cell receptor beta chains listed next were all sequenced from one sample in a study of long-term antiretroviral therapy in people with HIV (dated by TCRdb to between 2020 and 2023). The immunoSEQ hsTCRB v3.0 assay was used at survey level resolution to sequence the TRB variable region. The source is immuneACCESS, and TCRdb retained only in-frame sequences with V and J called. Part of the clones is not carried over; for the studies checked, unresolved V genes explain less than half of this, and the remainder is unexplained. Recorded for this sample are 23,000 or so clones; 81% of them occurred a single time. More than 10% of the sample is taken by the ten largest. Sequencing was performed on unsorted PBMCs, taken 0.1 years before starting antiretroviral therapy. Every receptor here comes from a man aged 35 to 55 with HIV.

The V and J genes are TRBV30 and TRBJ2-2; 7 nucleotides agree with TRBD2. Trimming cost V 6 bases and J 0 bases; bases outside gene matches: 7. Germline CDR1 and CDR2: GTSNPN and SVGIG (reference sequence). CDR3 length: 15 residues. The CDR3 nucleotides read TGTGCCTGTCCCCCCCTAGCGGCGAACACCGGGGAGCTGTTTTTT. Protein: CACPPLAANTGELFF.

This CDR3 reads CASSFRRQETQYF. Written as DNA, the CDR3 is TGTGCCAGCAGCTTTAGACGGCAAGAGACCCAGTACTTC. The J gene is TRBJ2-5, the V gene TRBV7-2; D remains unclear. CDR1 and CDR2 (germline): SGHTA, FQGNSA. The ends were cut back, 3 bases at V and 2 bases at J, with 7 bases in the middle. The CDR3 length is 13 residues.

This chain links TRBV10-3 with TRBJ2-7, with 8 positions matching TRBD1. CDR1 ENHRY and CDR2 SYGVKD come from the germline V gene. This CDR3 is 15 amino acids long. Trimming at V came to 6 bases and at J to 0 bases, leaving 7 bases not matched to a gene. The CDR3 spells CAIRRGQAHSYEQYF. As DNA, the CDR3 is TGTGCCATCAGGAGGGGACAGGCGCACTCCTACGAGCAGTACTTC.

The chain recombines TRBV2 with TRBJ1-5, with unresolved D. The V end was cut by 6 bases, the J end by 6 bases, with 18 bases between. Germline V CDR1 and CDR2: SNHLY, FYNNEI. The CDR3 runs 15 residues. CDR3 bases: TGTGCCAGCAGCCGAGGAGGGTCTGCGGGTCAGCCCCAGCATTTT. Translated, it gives CASSRGGSAGQPQHF.

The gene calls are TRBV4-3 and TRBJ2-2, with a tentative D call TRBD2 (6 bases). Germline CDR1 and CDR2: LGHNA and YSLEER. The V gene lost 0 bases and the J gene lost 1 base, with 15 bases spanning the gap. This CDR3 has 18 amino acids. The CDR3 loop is CASSQEEWRDQNTGELFF. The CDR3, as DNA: TGCGCCAGCAGCCAAGAGGAATGGCGGGACCAGAACACCGGGGAGCTGTTTTTT.

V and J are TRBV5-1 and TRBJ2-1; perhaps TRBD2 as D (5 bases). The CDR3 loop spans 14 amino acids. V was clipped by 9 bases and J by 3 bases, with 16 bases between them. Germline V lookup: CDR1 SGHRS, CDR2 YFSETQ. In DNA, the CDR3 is TGCGCCACCTCGTACGGAGGAAACTACAATGAGCAGTTCTTC. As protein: CATSYGGNYNEQFF.

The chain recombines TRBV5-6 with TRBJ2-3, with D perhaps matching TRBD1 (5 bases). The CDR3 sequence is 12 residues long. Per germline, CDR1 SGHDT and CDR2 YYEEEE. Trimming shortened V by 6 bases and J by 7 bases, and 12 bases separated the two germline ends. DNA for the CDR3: TGTGCCAGCACCACAGGTTCTTATACGCAGTATTTT. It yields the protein CASTTGSYTQYF.

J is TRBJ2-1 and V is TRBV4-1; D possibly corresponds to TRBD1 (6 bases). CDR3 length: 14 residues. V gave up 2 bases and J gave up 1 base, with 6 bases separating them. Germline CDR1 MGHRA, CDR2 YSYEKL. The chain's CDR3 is CASSQTGSYNEQFF. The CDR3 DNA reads TGCGCCAGCAGCCAAACAGGGTCCTACAATGAGCAGTTCTTC.

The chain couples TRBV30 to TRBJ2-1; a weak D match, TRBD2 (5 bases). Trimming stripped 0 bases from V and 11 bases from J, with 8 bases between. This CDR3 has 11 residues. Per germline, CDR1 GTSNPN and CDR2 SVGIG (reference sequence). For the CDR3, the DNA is TGTGCCTGGAGTGTACGCGGGCAGCAGTTCTTC. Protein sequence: CAWSVRGQQFF.

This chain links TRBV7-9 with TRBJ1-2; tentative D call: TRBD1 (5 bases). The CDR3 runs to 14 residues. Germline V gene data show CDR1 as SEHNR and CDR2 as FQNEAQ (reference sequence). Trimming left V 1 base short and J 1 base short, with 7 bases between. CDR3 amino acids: CASSLGGVNYGYTF. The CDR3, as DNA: TGTGCCAGCAGCTTAGGGGGGGTTAACTATGGCTACACCTTC. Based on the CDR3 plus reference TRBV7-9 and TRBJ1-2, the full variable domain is DTGVSQNPRHKITKRGQNVTFRCDPISEHNRLYWYRQTLGQGPEFLTYFQNEAQLEKSRLLSDRFSAERPKGSFSTLEIQRTEQGDSAMYLCASSLGGVNYGYTFGSGTRLTVV.

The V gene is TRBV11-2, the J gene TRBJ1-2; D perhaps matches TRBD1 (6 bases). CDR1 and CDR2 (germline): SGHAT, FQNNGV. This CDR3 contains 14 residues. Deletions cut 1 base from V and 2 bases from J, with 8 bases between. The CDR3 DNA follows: TGTGCCAGCAGCTTAGGGGGGGCGAACTATGGCTACACCTTC. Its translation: CASSLGGANYGYTF.

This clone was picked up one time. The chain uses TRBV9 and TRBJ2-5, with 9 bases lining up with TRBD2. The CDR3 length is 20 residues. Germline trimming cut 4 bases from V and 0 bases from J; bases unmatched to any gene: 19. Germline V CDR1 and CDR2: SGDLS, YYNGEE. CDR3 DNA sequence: TGTGCCAGCAGCCCCCATAGTGACCTAGCGGGGTACGAGTACCAAGAGACCCAGTACTTC. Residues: CASSPHSDLAGYEYQETQYF.

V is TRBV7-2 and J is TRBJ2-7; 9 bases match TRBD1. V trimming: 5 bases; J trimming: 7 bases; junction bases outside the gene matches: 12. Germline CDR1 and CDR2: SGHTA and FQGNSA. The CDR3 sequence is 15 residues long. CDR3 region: CASSVEHRGRGEQYF. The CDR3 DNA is TGTGCCAGCAGCGTAGAGCACAGGGGGCGGGGGGAGCAGTACTTC.

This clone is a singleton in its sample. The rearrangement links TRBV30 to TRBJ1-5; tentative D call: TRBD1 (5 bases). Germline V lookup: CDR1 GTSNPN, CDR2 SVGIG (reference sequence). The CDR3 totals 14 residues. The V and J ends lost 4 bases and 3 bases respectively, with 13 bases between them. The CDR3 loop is CAWTPGLNNQPQHF. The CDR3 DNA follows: TGTGCCTGGACCCCGGGACTGAACAATCAGCCCCAGCATTTT. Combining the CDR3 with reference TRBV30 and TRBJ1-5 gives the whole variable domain SQTIHQWPATLVQPVGSPLSLECTVEGTSNPNLYWYRQAAGRGLQLLFYSVGIGQISSEVPQNLSASRPQDRQFILSSKKLLLSDSGFYLCAWTPGLNNQPQHFGDGTRLSIL.

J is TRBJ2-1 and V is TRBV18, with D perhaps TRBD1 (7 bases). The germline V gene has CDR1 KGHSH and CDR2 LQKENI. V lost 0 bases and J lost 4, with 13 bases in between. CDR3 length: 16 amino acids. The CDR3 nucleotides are TGTGCCAGCTCACCACCGCCAGGGGGGCTATACAATGAGCAGTTCTTC. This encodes CASSPPPGGLYNEQFF.

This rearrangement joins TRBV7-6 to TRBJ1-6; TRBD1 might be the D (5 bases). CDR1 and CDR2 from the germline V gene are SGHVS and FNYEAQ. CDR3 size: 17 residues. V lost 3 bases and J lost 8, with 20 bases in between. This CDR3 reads CASSFSAGYSSHSPLHF. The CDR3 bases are TGTGCCAGCAGCTTTTCCGCAGGGTACTCATCTCATTCACCCCTCCACTTT.

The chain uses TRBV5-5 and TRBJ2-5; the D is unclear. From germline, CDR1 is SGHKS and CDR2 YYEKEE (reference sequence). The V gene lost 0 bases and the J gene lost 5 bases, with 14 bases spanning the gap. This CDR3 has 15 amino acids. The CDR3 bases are TGTGCCAGCAGCTTGGCTACTTCTATGAGGGAGACCCAGTACTTC. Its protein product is CASSLATSMRETQYF.

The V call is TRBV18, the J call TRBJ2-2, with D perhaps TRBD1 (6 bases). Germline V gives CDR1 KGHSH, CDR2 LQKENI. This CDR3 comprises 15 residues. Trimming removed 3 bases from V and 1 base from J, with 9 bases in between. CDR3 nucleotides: TGTGCCAGCTCACCTGGGGGCCTGAACACCGGGGAGCTGTTTTTT. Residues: CASSPGGLNTGELFF.

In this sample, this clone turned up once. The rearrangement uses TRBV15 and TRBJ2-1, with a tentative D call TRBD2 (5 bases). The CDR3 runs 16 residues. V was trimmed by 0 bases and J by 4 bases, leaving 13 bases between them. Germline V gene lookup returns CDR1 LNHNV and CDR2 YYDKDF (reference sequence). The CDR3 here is CATSRDSAGRYNEQFF. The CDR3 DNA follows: TGTGCCACCAGCAGAGATAGTGCGGGTCGGTACAATGAGCAGTTCTTC.

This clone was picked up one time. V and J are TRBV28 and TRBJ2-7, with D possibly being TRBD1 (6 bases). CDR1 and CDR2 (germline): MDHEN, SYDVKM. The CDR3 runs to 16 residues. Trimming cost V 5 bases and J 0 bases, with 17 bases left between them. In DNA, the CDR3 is TGTGCCAGCAGTCGCCCGTTCCAGGGGTCCTCCTACGAGCAGTACTTC. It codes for CASSRPFQGSSYEQYF. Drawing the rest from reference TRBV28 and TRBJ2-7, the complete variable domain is DVKVTQSSRYLVKRTGEKVFLECVQDMDHENMFWYRQDPGLGLRLIYFSYDVKMKEKGDIPEGYSVSREKKERFSLILESASTNQTSMYLCASSRPFQGSSYEQYFGPGTRLTVT.

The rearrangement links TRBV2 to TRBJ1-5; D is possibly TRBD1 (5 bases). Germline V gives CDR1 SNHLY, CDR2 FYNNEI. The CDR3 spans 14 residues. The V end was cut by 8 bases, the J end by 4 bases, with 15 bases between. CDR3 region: CASELSGTNQPQHF. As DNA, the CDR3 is TGTGCCAGCGAATTATCGGGGACTAATCAGCCCCAGCATTTT.

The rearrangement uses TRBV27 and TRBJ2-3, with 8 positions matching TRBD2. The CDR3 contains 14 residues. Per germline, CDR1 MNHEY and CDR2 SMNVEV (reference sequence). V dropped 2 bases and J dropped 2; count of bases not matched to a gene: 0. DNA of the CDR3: TGTGCCAGCAGTTTAGGACTAGCCACAGATACGCAGTATTTT. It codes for CASSLGLATDTQYF.

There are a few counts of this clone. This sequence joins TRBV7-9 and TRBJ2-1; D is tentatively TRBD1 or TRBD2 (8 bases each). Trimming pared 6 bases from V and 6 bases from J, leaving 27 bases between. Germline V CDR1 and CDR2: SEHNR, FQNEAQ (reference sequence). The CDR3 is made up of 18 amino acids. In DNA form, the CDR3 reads TGTGCCAGCAGGACAGGGGCGGGAGGCCACCCAGGGCTCAATGAGCAGTTCTTC. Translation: CASRTGAGGHPGLNEQFF.

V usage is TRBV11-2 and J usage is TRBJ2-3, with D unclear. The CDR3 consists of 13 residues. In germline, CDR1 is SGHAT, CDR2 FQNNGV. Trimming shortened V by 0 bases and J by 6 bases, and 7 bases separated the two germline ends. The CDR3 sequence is CASSLEVADTQYF. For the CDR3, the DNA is TGTGCCAGCAGCTTAGAGGTTGCCGATACGCAGTATTTT. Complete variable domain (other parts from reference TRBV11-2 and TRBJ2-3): EAGVAQSPRYKIIEKRQSVAFWCNPISGHATLYWYQQILGQGPKLLIQFQNNGVVDDSQLPKDRFSAERLKGVDSTLKIQPAKLEDSAVYLCASSLEVADTQYFGPGTRLTVL.

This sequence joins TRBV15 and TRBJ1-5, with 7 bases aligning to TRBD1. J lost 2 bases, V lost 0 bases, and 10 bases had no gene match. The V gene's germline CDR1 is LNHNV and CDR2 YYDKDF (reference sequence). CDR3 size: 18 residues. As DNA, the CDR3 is TGTGCCACCAGCAGAGATAGTAATACAGGGGTAGGCAATCAGCCCCAGCATTTT. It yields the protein CATSRDSNTGVGNQPQHF.

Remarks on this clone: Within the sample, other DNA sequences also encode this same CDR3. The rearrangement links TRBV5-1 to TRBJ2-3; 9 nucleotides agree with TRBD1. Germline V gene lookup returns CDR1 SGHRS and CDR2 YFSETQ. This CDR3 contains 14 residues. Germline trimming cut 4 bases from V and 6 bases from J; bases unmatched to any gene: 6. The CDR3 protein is CASSPGTGRDTQYF. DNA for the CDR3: TGCGCCAGCAGCCCCGGGACAGGGAGGGATACGCAGTATTTT.

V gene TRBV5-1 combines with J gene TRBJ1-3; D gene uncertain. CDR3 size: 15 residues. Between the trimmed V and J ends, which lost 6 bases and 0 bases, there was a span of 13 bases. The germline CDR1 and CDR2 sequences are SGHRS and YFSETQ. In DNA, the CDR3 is TGCGCCAGCACCCCTGAGGCGGGCTCTGGAAACACCATATATTTT. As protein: CASTPEAGSGNTIYF.

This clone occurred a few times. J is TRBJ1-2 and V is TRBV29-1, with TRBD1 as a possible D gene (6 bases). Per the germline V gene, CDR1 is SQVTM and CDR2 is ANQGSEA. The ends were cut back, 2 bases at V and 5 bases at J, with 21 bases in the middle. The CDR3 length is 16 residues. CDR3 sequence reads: CSVENPGGLGTYGYTF. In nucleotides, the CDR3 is TGCAGCGTTGAAAACCCTGGTGGGTTGGGGACATATGGCTACACCTTC.

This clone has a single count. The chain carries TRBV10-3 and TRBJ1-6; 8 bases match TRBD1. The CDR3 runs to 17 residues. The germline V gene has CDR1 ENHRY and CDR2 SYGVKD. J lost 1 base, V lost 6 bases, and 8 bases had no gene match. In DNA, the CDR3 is TGTGCCATCAGGGATCTTGGGACAGGTTCCTATAATTCACCCCTCCACTTT. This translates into CAIRDLGTGSYNSPLHF.